A single sample gave rise to the 12 T cell receptor beta chains below, sequenced in a study of cytomegalovirus exposure and HLA in healthy donors. It was with 60 Vbeta and 13 Jbeta primers that the PCR ran. Clones were read by immunoSEQ multiplex PCR, and TCRdb kept only the in-frame ones, dropping some. The sample yields some 180,000 clones, around 80% seen once. The sequencing input was PBMCs. The receptors here all came from a woman aged 25 to 45 in good health and CMV-seropositive.

This chain uses TRBV7-2 with TRBJ2-1; 13 bases fit TRBD2. V was clipped by 0 bases and J by 7 bases; unmatched bases: 21. Looked up from germline, CDR1 is SGHTA and CDR2 is FQGNSA. The CDR3 has 22 amino acids. CDR3 DNA: TGTGCCAGCAGCTTAGCGTGGGTGGGCGGCGAACTAGCGGGGGGGCCAGTGAATGAGCAGTTCTTC. This codes for CASSLAWVGGELAGGPVNEQFF.

CDR3 in amino acids: CASSPQGLAGLVTDTQYF. In DNA, the CDR3 is TGTGCCAGCAGCCCCCAGGGACTAGCGGGGCTCGTCACAGATACGCAGTATTTT. The chain links TRBV9 to TRBJ2-3; 13 positions match TRBD2. The CDR3 contains 18 residues. With V trimmed by 4 bases and J by 2 bases, 10 bases remained unmatched. From germline, CDR1 is SGDLS and CDR2 YYNGEE.

This chain connects TRBV5-8 to TRBJ2-3, with D maybe TRBD1 (5 bases). The CDR3 has 15 amino acids. V dropped 0 bases and J dropped 4 bases, with 12 bases sitting between them. CDR1 SGHTS and CDR2 YDEGEE come from the germline V gene. The CDR3 protein is CASSLEYRFPDTQYF. The CDR3 DNA reads as TGTGCCAGCAGCTTGGAATACAGGTTCCCAGATACGCAGTATTTT. Based on the CDR3 plus reference TRBV5-8 and TRBJ2-3, the full variable domain is EAGVTQSPTHLIKTRGQQATLRCSPISGHTSVYWYQQALGLGLQFLLWYDEGEERNRGNFPPRFSGRQFPNYSSELNVNALELEDSALYLCASSLEYRFPDTQYFGPGTRLTVL.

The gene calls are TRBV27 and TRBJ2-5; D may be TRBD1 (5 bases). Trimming removed 6 bases at V and 5 bases at J, with 10 bases between. CDR3 size: 12 residues. The V gene's germline CDR1 is MNHEY and CDR2 SMNVEV (reference sequence). The CDR3 sequence: CASRPGWETQYF. CDR3 sequence (DNA): TGTGCCAGCAGGCCAGGGTGGGAGACCCAGTACTTC.

The chain links TRBV11-3 to TRBJ2-3; 8 bases are shared with TRBD2. Looked up from germline, CDR1 is SGHNT and CDR2 is YENEEA. This CDR3 spans 16 amino acids. The ends lost 0 bases at V and 5 bases at J; junction bases unmatched: 7. Here the CDR3 reads CASSLEASGGRDTQYF. CDR3 in DNA: TGTGCCAGCAGCTTAGAGGCCAGCGGGGGACGAGATACGCAGTATTTT.

The chain uses TRBV23-1 and TRBJ2-7, with TRBD1 identical over 8 bases. TRBV23-1 has ORF status, its function being uncertain. The V gene end was trimmed by 7 bases and the J gene end by 3 bases; junction bases not matched to a gene: 11. The CDR3 contains 15 residues. The CDR3 coding sequence is TGCGCCAGCACCCCCGCGGGGACAGGAGACTACGAGCAGTACTTC. Encoded protein: CASTPAGTGDYEQYF.

This clone was picked up a small number of times. The gene calls are TRBV4-2 and TRBJ2-7, with 16 positions matching TRBD2. The CDR3 contains 17 residues. With 4 bases clipped from V and 2 bases from J, the junction kept 5 bases outside the gene matches. Germline-derived CDR1 and CDR2 are LGHNA and YNFKEQ. In nucleotides, the CDR3 is TGTGCCAGCAGCCCCGGGACTAGCGGGGGGGCAACCTACGAGCAGTACTTC. It codes for CASSPGTSGGATYEQYF.

This rearrangement joins TRBV5-1 to TRBJ2-5; TRBD2 matches 13 bases. TRBJ2-7 explains the end of the DNA better; the J call may be wrong. This CDR3 contains 16 residues. CDR1 and CDR2 (germline): SGHRS, YFSETQ. CDR3 loop: CASRDGGTSGDYEQYF. The CDR3 nucleotides are TGCGCCAGCAGGGATGGGGGGACTAGCGGGGACTACGAGCAGTACTTC.

The chain couples TRBV28 to TRBJ1-4; D is unresolved. Trimming shortened V by 3 bases and J by 13 bases, and 9 bases separated the two germline ends. Germline V gene data show CDR1 as MDHEN and CDR2 as SYDVKM. CDR3 length equals 11 residues. The CDR3 spells CASSFLQSLFF. The CDR3 DNA reads TGTGCCAGCAGTTTTCTACAGTCACTGTTTTTT.

The gene calls are TRBV6-5 and TRBJ1-5, with TRBD1 matching over 8 bases. With 6 bases clipped from V and 4 bases from J, the junction kept 5 bases outside the gene matches. Germline CDR1 and CDR2: MNHEY and SVGAGI. The CDR3 totals 14 residues. The CDR3 region has the DNA TGTGCCAGCAGCGCGCAGGGGGCGAATCAGCCCCAGCATTTT. Protein product: CASSAQGANQPQHF.

The chain joins TRBV30 to TRBJ2-2, with 10 bases fitting TRBD1. This CDR3 has 16 residues. The germline V gene has CDR1 GTSNPN and CDR2 SVGIG (reference sequence). V trimming: 3 bases; J trimming: 1 base; junction bases outside the gene matches: 5. Written as DNA, the CDR3 is TGTGCCTGGAGCCCCTGGGACAGGGGGAACACCGGGGAGCTGTTTTTT. Translating gives CAWSPWDRGNTGELFF.

This chain connects TRBV19 to TRBJ2-7; 8 bases fit TRBD1. CDR1 and CDR2 from the germline V gene are LNHDA and SQIVND (reference sequence). The junction had 7 bases not matched to a gene; V was cut back by 7 bases and J by 2 bases. The CDR3 is made up of 14 amino acids. The CDR3 here is CASTIRQGPYEQYF. DNA of the CDR3: TGTGCCAGTACCATAAGACAGGGGCCCTACGAGCAGTACTTC.